This passage covers 7 T cell receptor beta chains from one sample sequenced in a study of blood T cell repertoires in COVID-19. Assay: immunoSEQ multiplex PCR; the TCRdb copy retains only in-frame clones and omits some. The sample carries around 200,000 clones, 88% recorded once. The sequenced sample was peripheral blood. All receptors derive from a man between 18 and 29 years old with active or convalescent COVID-19.

This chain joins TRBV11-2 and TRBJ2-7, with D possibly matching TRBD1 (7 bases). The germline V gene encodes CDR1 SGHAT and CDR2 FQNNGV. CDR3 length: 15 amino acids. V was cut by 5 bases and J by 5 bases, with 19 bases left in between. CDR3 amino acids: CASSLQGGIGNEQYF. The CDR3 DNA follows: TGTGCCAGCAGCCTTCAGGGGGGAATAGGAAACGAGCAGTACTTC.

V is TRBV6-5 and J is TRBJ2-3, with 10 positions matching TRBD2. The V gene end was trimmed by 7 bases and the J gene end by 0 bases; junction bases not matched to a gene: 4. This CDR3 has 15 amino acids. Germline CDR1 MNHEY, CDR2 SVGAGI. The DNA for the CDR3 is TGTGCCAGCACCCCACTAGCGGGGAGCACAGATACGCAGTATTTT. Translated: CASTPLAGSTDTQYF.

The chain combines TRBV7-2 with TRBJ2-3; 8 bases are shared with TRBD2. CDR3 length equals 14 residues. The J segment lost 5 bases and the V segment lost 6 bases, leaving 7 bases of the junction unmatched. The germline gives CDR1 SGHTA, CDR2 FQGNSA. The CDR3 region is CASRAGTSGDTQYF. CDR3 DNA: TGTGCCAGCAGGGCCGGAACTAGCGGAGATACGCAGTATTTT.

The CDR3 sequence: CASSENRGLSSGNTIYF. The DNA for the CDR3 is TGTGCCAGCAGTGAAAACAGGGGGTTAAGCTCTGGAAACACCATATATTTT. The gene calls are TRBV2 and TRBJ1-3, with 8 bases lining up with TRBD1. V lost 2 bases and J lost 0; bases outside the gene matches: 6. Looked up from germline, CDR1 is SNHLY and CDR2 is FYNNEI. The CDR3 sequence is 17 residues long. Using reference TRBV2 and TRBJ1-3 for the parts outside the CDR3, the full variable domain is EPEVTQTPSHQVTQMGQEVILRCVPISNHLYFYWYRQILGQKVEFLVSFYNNEISEKSEIFDDQFSVERPDGSNFTLKIRSTKLEDSAMYFCASSENRGLSSGNTIYFGEGSWLTVV.

The V gene is TRBV7-2, the J gene TRBJ2-2; 7 bases are a match to TRBD2. The trim removed 4 bases at V and 5 bases at J, leaving 19 bases unmatched. The germline CDR1 and CDR2 sequences are SGHTA and FQGNSA. This CDR3 has 19 amino acids. The CDR3 sequence: CASSSRSGAGLSITGELFF. CDR3 coding DNA: TGTGCCAGCAGCTCTCGGAGCGGGGCGGGACTAAGTATTACCGGGGAGCTGTTTTTT.

J is TRBJ2-7 and V is TRBV4-1; 11 nucleotides agree with TRBD1. The CDR3 is made up of 13 amino acids. The germline V gene encodes CDR1 MGHRA and CDR2 YSYEKL. The trim removed 8 bases at V and 3 bases at J, leaving 3 bases unmatched. The CDR3 sequence: CASGGTGGYEQYF. CDR3 DNA sequence: TGCGCCAGCGGCGGGACAGGGGGCTACGAGCAGTACTTC.

This chain links TRBV6-2 or TRBV6-3 with TRBJ2-7; a weak D match, TRBD1 (5 bases). Trimming shortened V by 1 base and J by 4 bases, and 17 bases separated the two germline ends. This CDR3 contains 16 residues. CDR1 and CDR2 (germline): MNHEY, SVGEGT. CDR3 in DNA: TGTGCCAGCAGTTACTGGGCCAGGGTATGGGAATACGAGCAGTACTTC. Amino acid sequence: CASSYWARVWEYEQYF.